Listed here are 32 T cell receptor beta chains from one sample, sequenced in a study of monozygotic twins with inflammatory bowel disease. TCRdb re-called the 5' RACE reads; one entry per CDR3 protein, DNA not given. Its clone listing holds about 160,000 distinct CDR3 sequences. The sequenced material came from blood. The receptors were sampled from a human donor with ulcerative colitis or Crohn's disease, or a healthy co-twin of an affected twin (not recorded which).

V and J are TRBV5-1 and TRBJ2-1; TCRdb's D gene call, TRBD2, goes unchecked for lack of DNA. Germline V gene lookup returns CDR1 SGHRS and CDR2 YFSETQ. The CDR3 has 15 amino acids. The CDR3 loop is CASKKSGGPYNEQFF.

V and J are TRBV9 and TRBJ2-1; TCRdb's D call of TRBD1 is untestable without DNA. Germline-derived CDR1 and CDR2 are SGDLS and YYNGEE. This CDR3 contains 15 residues. The CDR3 sequence is CASSVGDSVYNEQFF.

This sequence joins TRBV12-3 or TRBV12-4 and TRBJ1-5; with no DNA, the TCRdb D assignment of TRBD1 cannot be verified. The CDR3 runs to 14 residues. CDR3 protein: CASSLTGRNQPQHF.

This chain connects TRBV4-2 to TRBJ1-3; the TCRdb D gene call, TRBD1, has no DNA to confirm it. The length of the CDR3 is 14 residues. Germline V gene sequence: CDR1 LGHNA, CDR2 YNFKEQ. The CDR3 sequence is CASSQRGVGNTIYF.

The CDR3 reads CASSLLDRGETQYF. The chain employs TRBV6-1 and TRBJ2-5; there is no DNA to check the TCRdb D call of TRBD1. Looked up from germline, CDR1 is MNHNS and CDR2 is SASEGT. The CDR3 is 14 residues long.

This chain's CDR3 is CASSLRDLMNTEAFF. The chain employs TRBV5-1 and TRBJ1-1; TCRdb's assignment of TRBD1 cannot be checked, as there is no DNA. Germline CDR1 is SGHRS and CDR2 is YFSETQ. The CDR3 totals 15 residues.

The chain is built from TRBV6-1 and TRBJ2-2; the TCRdb D gene call, TRBD1, has no DNA to confirm it. The CDR3 runs 15 residues. From germline, CDR1 is MNHNS and CDR2 SASEGT. CDR3: CASRAVGDNTGELFF.

J is TRBJ2-5 and V is TRBV5-1; TCRdb returns TRBD2, unconfirmable since there is no DNA. Per the germline V gene, CDR1 is SGHRS and CDR2 is YFSETQ. The CDR3 is 15 amino acids. CDR3 sequence reads: CASSERAGGGETQYF.

The V gene is TRBV12-3 or TRBV12-4, the J gene TRBJ1-2. The CDR3 loop spans 13 amino acids. The CDR3 loop reads CASSLELNYGYTF.

The V gene is TRBV20-1, the J gene TRBJ1-1; TCRdb names TRBD1, which stays unverified in the absence of DNA. Germline loops: CDR1 DFQATT, CDR2 SNEGSKA (reference sequence). There are 14 residues in the CDR3. The CDR3 sequence is CSARVRGDNTEAFF.

The J gene is TRBJ2-1, the V gene TRBV20-1; TCRdb gives TRBD2 as the D gene, but with no DNA this cannot be confirmed. CDR3 length: 18 residues. Germline V gene sequence: CDR1 DFQATT, CDR2 SNEGSKA (reference sequence). CDR3 sequence reads: CSARDKRSGTIDYNEQFF.

The rearrangement joins TRBV11-2 to TRBJ1-6. From germline, CDR1 is SGHAT and CDR2 FQNNGV. This CDR3 contains 18 residues. The chain's CDR3 is CASSPLFGREISNSPLHF.

V usage is TRBV6-2 or TRBV6-3 and J usage is TRBJ1-2; the TCRdb D gene call, TRBD1, has no DNA to confirm it. This CDR3 has 15 amino acids. Germline V gives CDR1 MNHEY, CDR2 SVGEGT. CDR3 loop: CASSTGTGLLSGYTF.

V and J are TRBV6-1 and TRBJ2-7; TCRdb names TRBD1, which stays unverified in the absence of DNA. Germline CDR1 is MNHNS and CDR2 is SASEGT. CDR3 size: 14 residues. CDR3 region: CASSERRRGGEQYF.

The genes are TRBV27 and TRBJ2-3. CDR1 and CDR2 from the germline V gene are MNHEY and SMNVEV (reference sequence). This CDR3 spans 16 amino acids. The CDR3 loop is CASSTTGPTGTDTQYF.

The chain recombines TRBV5-5 with TRBJ2-7; the TCRdb call, TRBD2, lacks DNA for checking. Germline V gives CDR1 SGHKS, CDR2 YYEKEE (reference sequence). This CDR3 region has 15 residues. CDR3 residues: CASSTILAGGYEQYF. The full variable domain, completed using reference TRBV5-5 and TRBJ2-7, is DAGVTQSPTHLIKTRGQQVTLRCSPISGHKSVSWYQQVLGQGPQFIFQYYEKEERGRGNFPDRFSARQFPNYSSELNVNALLLGDSALYLCASSTILAGGYEQYFGPGTRLTVT.

The chain employs TRBV20-1 and TRBJ1-4; the TCRdb D gene call, TRBD1, has no DNA to confirm it. The germline gives CDR1 DFQATT, CDR2 SNEGSKA (reference sequence). CDR3 length: 11 residues. CDR3 in amino acids: CSAGDAEKLFF.

The chain uses TRBV18 and TRBJ2-1; TCRdb indicates TRBD2, and absent DNA this call remains unverified. Germline CDR1 is KGHSH and CDR2 is LQKENI. This CDR3 region has 16 residues. CDR3 region: CASSPPGLAGYNEQFF.

The genes are TRBV28 and TRBJ2-2; TCRdb's assignment of TRBD1 cannot be checked, as there is no DNA. The CDR3 spans 14 residues. CDR1 and CDR2 from the germline V gene are MDHEN and SYDVKM. The CDR3 spells CASLGTGEAGELFF.

The chain has TRBV12-3 or TRBV12-4 and TRBJ2-1; the TCRdb call, TRBD1, lacks DNA for checking. This CDR3 region has 16 residues. The CDR3 sequence: CASSKPGGTGYNEQFF.

The chain couples TRBV28 to TRBJ1-5; TCRdb selects TRBD1, and the lack of DNA leaves this call unchecked. The CDR3 length is 16 residues. Germline lookup yields CDR1 MDHEN and CDR2 SYDVKM. The CDR3 region is CASSLIAGTGNQPQHF.

The rearrangement joins TRBV5-1 to TRBJ2-2; TCRdb indicates TRBD1, and absent DNA this call remains unverified. Germline V lookup: CDR1 SGHRS, CDR2 YFSETQ. CDR3 length: 16 residues. The CDR3 sequence: CASSSTGGESTGELFF.

The chain is built from TRBV29-1 and TRBJ2-3; TCRdb calls TRBD1, which cannot be checked without DNA. CDR1 and CDR2 from the germline V gene are SQVTM and ANQGSEA. The CDR3 has 16 amino acids. The CDR3 is CSGPPTGKGNTDTQYF.

This chain connects TRBV20-1 to TRBJ2-3; the TCRdb D gene call, TRBD1, has no DNA to confirm it. Germline CDR1 DFQATT, CDR2 SNEGSKA (reference sequence). The CDR3 loop spans 15 amino acids. CDR3 loop: CSAWGGKGGTDTQYF.

The gene calls are TRBV5-4 and TRBJ2-5; TCRdb picks TRBD1, but there is no DNA to check that call. CDR3 length equals 15 residues. Looked up from germline, CDR1 is SGHNT and CDR2 is YYREEE (reference sequence). The CDR3 protein is CASSLNQGTQETQYF.

This chain connects TRBV20-1 to TRBJ2-5; TCRdb returns TRBD2, unconfirmable since there is no DNA. Germline CDR1 reads DFQATT; CDR2 reads SNEGSKA (reference sequence). The CDR3 runs 14 residues. The CDR3 sequence: CSARAAGGQETQYF.

V gene TRBV15 combines with J gene TRBJ2-5; the TRBD1 assignment by TCRdb is unverifiable without DNA. Germline V gene data show CDR1 as LNHNV and CDR2 as YYDKDF (reference sequence). The CDR3 contains 15 residues. The CDR3 region is CATSRDTRYQETQYF.

This chain joins TRBV20-1 and TRBJ1-1. The CDR3 length is 12 residues. Looked up from germline, CDR1 is DFQATT and CDR2 is SNEGSKA (reference sequence). CDR3 protein: CSATDRNTEAFF.

V is TRBV11-2 and J is TRBJ2-3; without DNA, the TCRdb call of TRBD2 cannot be checked. Germline-derived CDR1 and CDR2 are SGHAT and FQNNGV. This CDR3 is 16 amino acids long. The CDR3 protein is CASSGRLAGGSDTQYF.

The chain is built from TRBV20-1 and TRBJ1-5; TCRdb gives TRBD1 as the D gene, but with no DNA this cannot be confirmed. CDR3 length: 13 amino acids. Germline V lookup: CDR1 DFQATT, CDR2 SNEGSKA (reference sequence). CDR3: CSASPTGSQPQHF.

The rearrangement joins TRBV7-9 to TRBJ2-7. This CDR3 is 15 amino acids long. The germline CDR1 and CDR2 sequences are SEHNR and FQNEAQ (reference sequence). The CDR3 protein is CASSSFRTKANEQYF.

The chain recombines TRBV20-1 with TRBJ1-1. Per the germline V gene, CDR1 is DFQATT and CDR2 is SNEGSKA (reference sequence). The CDR3 has 12 amino acids. CDR3 sequence: CSAWRVNTEAFF.